Listed here is a single TCR beta chain. Germline V CDR1 and CDR2: DFQATT, SNEGSKA (reference sequence). The CDR3 has 11 residues. Trimming left V 5 bases short and J 4 bases short, with 6 bases between. Generated by immunoSEQ multiplex PCR, the TCRdb table keeps only in-frame clones and is missing some. The sample carries about 200,000 clones, 82% recorded once. These data come from a study of blood T cell repertoires in COVID-19. Across the study: Sites across the United States, Italy and Spain contributed samples from acute and convalescent COVID-19.

The sample consisted of peripheral blood. This clonotype originated in a middle-aged woman with acute or convalescent COVID-19. The V and J genes are TRBV20-1 and TRBJ2-1, with D perhaps TRBD2 (6 bases). The CDR3 protein is CSAGTYNEQFF. The CDR3 region has the DNA TGCAGTGCTGGGACTTACAATGAGCAGTTCTTC.